The clone carrying this T cell receptor beta chain was seen a single time. TCRdb's copy holds only in-frame clones and misses some; the assay was immunoSEQ multiplex PCR. The sample consists of over 100,000 clones, roughly 92% of them appearing once. This record belongs to a study of control samples from healthy donors and cancer patients. CDR3 length: 15 residues. With 0 bases removed from V and 2 bases from J, the gap between germline ends came to 11 bases. Germline lookup yields CDR1 LNHNV and CDR2 YYDKDF (reference sequence). The sequenced sample consisted of blood. V usage is TRBV15 and J usage is TRBJ2-7; a possible D gene is TRBD1 (5 bases). This sequence originates from a young man in good health. CDR3 amino acids: CATSRDRVNAYEQYF. Written as DNA, the CDR3 is TGTGCCACCAGCAGAGACAGGGTGAACGCCTACGAGCAGTACTTC.